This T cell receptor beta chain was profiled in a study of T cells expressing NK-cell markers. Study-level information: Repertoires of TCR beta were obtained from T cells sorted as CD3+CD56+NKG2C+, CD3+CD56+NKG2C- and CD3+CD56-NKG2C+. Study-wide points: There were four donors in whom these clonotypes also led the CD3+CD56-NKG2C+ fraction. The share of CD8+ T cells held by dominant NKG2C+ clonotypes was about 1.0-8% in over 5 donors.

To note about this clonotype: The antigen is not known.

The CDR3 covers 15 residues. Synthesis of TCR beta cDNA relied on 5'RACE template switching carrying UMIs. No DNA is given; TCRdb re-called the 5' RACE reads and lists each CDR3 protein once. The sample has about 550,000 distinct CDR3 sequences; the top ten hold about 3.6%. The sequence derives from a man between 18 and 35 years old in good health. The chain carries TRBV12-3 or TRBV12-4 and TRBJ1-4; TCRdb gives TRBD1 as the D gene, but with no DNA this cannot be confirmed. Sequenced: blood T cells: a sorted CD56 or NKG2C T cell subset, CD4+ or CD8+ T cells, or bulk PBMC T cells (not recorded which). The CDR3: CASSVRDRGDEKLFF.